The rows below give T cell receptor beta chains drawn from one sample of a study of blood T cells in healthy people across ages. TCRdb redid the calling of the 5' RACE reads with MiXCR, one entry per CDR3 protein. This sample yields about 580,000 distinct CDR3 sequences, of which around 48% are seen a single time; 20% to 25% belongs to the top ten. Sequenced sample: blood. The receptors were gathered from an elderly man in good health. Each CDR3 is given with its conserved first and last residue. The order of the fields is clone size, V gene, J gene, D gene, CDR3 DNA, CDR3 protein. A D gene is named only where the DNA matches it firmly. Clone size, where shown, is once, few, many, or a class for clones that have expanded.

many	TRBV6-6	TRBJ2-7	.	TGTGCCAGCAGCCGCGACATCACCTACGAGCAGTACTTC	CASSRDITYEQYF
few	TRBV7-9	TRBJ2-7	.	TGTGCCAGCAGCTTAGCGCTGGGTAGCGGTACCTACGAGCAGTACTTC	CASSLALGSGTYEQYF
.	TRBV12-3/TRBV12-4	TRBJ2-5	.	TGTGCCAGCAGTTTGTTTGGTGGGGAGACCCAGTACTTC	CASSLFGGETQYF
.	TRBV30	TRBJ1-2	.	TGTGCCTGGAGTTATTATGGGAATGGCTACACCTTC	CAWSYYGNGYTF
.	TRBV20-1	TRBJ2-7	.	TGCAGTGCTAGAGATCAGGGGAGCTCCTACGAGCAGTACTTC	CSARDQGSSYEQYF
.	TRBV7-2	TRBJ2-1	.	TGTGCCAGCAGCCGTCCCCAGGACACCCTCTACAATGAGCAGTTCTTC	CASSRPQDTLYNEQFF
.	TRBV27	TRBJ2-1	.	TGTGCCAGCAGTTTATCGACTAGTATCTATGAGCAGTTCTTC	CASSLSTSIYEQFF
.	TRBV5-1	TRBJ2-2	TRBD1	TGCGCCAGCGGGGGACAGGCTATGAACACCGGGGAGCTGTTTTTT	CASGGQAMNTGELFF
.	TRBV12-3/TRBV12-4	TRBJ1-5	.	TGTGCCAGCAGTTTTTGGTTGGTAGGGGGAAATCAGCCCCAGCATTTT	CASSFWLVGGNQPQHF
.	TRBV7-2	TRBJ2-1	.	TGTGCCAGCAGCTTAGCGGCAGCTACCTACAATGAGCAGTTCTTC	CASSLAAATYNEQFF
once	TRBV24-1	TRBJ2-1	.	TGTGCCGCCAGTGGCGTTTCGGGGGATAATGAGCAGTTCTTC	CAASGVSGDNEQFF
.	TRBV10-3	TRBJ2-7	TRBD1	TGTGCCATCAGTGCGGGACAGGGGAAGGCTCACGAGCAGTACTTC	CAISAGQGKAHEQYF
few	TRBV6-5	TRBJ1-5	.	TGTGCCAGCAGGGTGACAGGAACCAATCAGCCCCAGCATTTT	CASRVTGTNQPQHF
.	TRBV6-5	TRBJ1-2	.	TGTGCCAGCAGCCGGTCCGGGTTAAGCTATGGCTACACCTTC	CASSRSGLSYGYTF
.	TRBV4-2	TRBJ1-2	TRBD1	TGTGCCAGCAGCCACGACAGGGGAAACTATGGCTACACCTTC	CASSHDRGNYGYTF
.	TRBV6-5	TRBJ2-5	.	TGTGCCAGGAGCTCTCCTAGTAGGCACGATGAGCAGTACTTC	CARSSPSRHDEQYF
.	TRBV7-9	TRBJ1-1	TRBD1	TGTGCCAGCAGCGGAGGGACAGGCTACCGCACTGAAGCTTTCTTT	CASSGGTGYRTEAFF
many	TRBV6-6	TRBJ1-5	.	TGTGCCAGCAATGATCAGCCCCAGCATTTT	CASNDQPQHF
.	TRBV7-2	TRBJ2-7	TRBD2	TGTGCCAGTAGCTTAGCGGGAGGCCAGACCTACGAGCAGTACTTC	CASSLAGGQTYEQYF
.	TRBV6-1	TRBJ1-5	.	TGTGCCAGCAGAGGGACTCTTACTAGGGGCAATCAGCCCCAGCATTTT	CASRGTLTRGNQPQHF
.	TRBV24-1	TRBJ2-6	.	TGTGCCACCAGTACTCAGGGAACCAACGTCCTGACTTTC	CATSTQGTNVLTF
.	TRBV5-5	TRBJ1-6	TRBD1	TGTGCCAGCAGCCACGGGACAGCCTCACCCCTCCACTTT	CASSHGTASPLHF
.	TRBV6-5	TRBJ2-3	.	TGTGCCAGCAGTTATACGGGCGGGACTCCGGATACGCGGTATTTT	CASSYTGGTPDTRYF
.	TRBV7-2	TRBJ2-7	TRBD1	TGTGCCAGCAGCCCGACAGGGGGCTCCTACGAGCAGTACTTC	CASSPTGGSYEQYF
few	TRBV18	TRBJ2-7	.	TGTGCCAGCTCACCGGGGAACAGGGTTTACGAGCAGTACTTC	CASSPGNRVYEQYF
few	TRBV5-1	TRBJ2-1	TRBD1	TGCGCCAGCAGTATCCCCCGGACAGGCCTTGAGCAGTTCTTC	CASSIPRTGLEQFF
.	TRBV6-2/TRBV6-3	TRBJ2-7	.	TGTGCCAGCACCGATGGGGAGGCCTACGAGCAGTACTTC	CASTDGEAYEQYF
.	TRBV7-3	TRBJ2-5	.	TGTGCCAGCAGCTTAACGGGGCAGGGAAAAGAGACCCAGTACTTC	CASSLTGQGKETQYF
few	TRBV7-8	TRBJ2-3	.	TGTGCCAGCAGCTTCCTTTTCGCGAGTACTAGCACAGATACGCAGTATTTT	CASSFLFASTSTDTQYF
.	TRBV7-3	TRBJ2-5	TRBD2	TGTGCCAGCAGCTCCTCCCCCGCGGGAGAGCAGTACTTC	CASSSSPAGEQYF
few	TRBV4-1	TRBJ1-5	.	TGCGCCAGCAGCCAAGTGGCGGGCATGCGTCAGCCCCAGCATTTT	CASSQVAGMRQPQHF
.	TRBV20-1	TRBJ1-4	TRBD1	TGCAGTGCTCAGGGGGGATGGACTAATGAAAAACTGTTTTTT	CSAQGGWTNEKLFF
few	TRBV25-1	TRBJ1-2	TRBD1	TGTGCCAGCAAGGGGACAGGGGATTCTTATGGCTACACCTTC	CASKGTGDSYGYTF
.	TRBV9	TRBJ2-1	.	TGTGCCAGCAGCGGGGGAGTCGGCTACAATGAGCAGTTCTTC	CASSGGVGYNEQFF
.	TRBV20-1	TRBJ2-1	TRBD2	TGCAGTGCTACCGGACTAGCGGATTACAATGAGCAGTTCTTC	CSATGLADYNEQFF
few	TRBV15	TRBJ1-2	TRBD1	TGTGCCACCAGCAGAGAGGGACAGGGTTCGGGCGGCTACACCTTC	CATSREGQGSGGYTF
many	TRBV5-6	TRBJ2-1	.	TGTGCCAGCAGCTCCTTCGGGGAGCAGTTCTTC	CASSSFGEQFF
few	TRBV7-2	TRBJ2-7	TRBD2	TGTGCCAGCAGTTTGACTAGCGGGAATTCCTACGAGCAGTACTTC	CASSLTSGNSYEQYF
.	TRBV2	TRBJ2-7	TRBD2	TGTGCCACTAGCGGGGACAGATCCATGGGGGAGCAGTACTTC	CATSGDRSMGEQYF
.	TRBV7-9	TRBJ2-7	TRBD2	TGTGCCAGCAGCTTAGAGACTAGCGGGGCGGAGCAGTACTTC	CASSLETSGAEQYF
.	TRBV6-6	TRBJ2-7	.	TGTGCCAGCAGGAGACCCCGGGACCTTACCTACGAGCAGTACTTC	CASRRPRDLTYEQYF
.	TRBV7-7	TRBJ2-7	.	TGTGCTAGCAGCTTAGTACTTGGGGGTCGCGAGCAGTACTTC	CASSLVLGGREQYF
.	TRBV30	TRBJ2-7	.	TGTGCCTGGAGTGTACAGGTCGGCCTGTCGTACTTC	CAWSVQVGLSYF
few	TRBV20-1	TRBJ2-4	.	TGCAGTGCTAGTTCGGAGAACAGGGCCAACATTCAGTACTTC	CSASSENRANIQYF
once	TRBV2	TRBJ1-3	.	TGTGCCAGCAGTGAGTCTGGAAACACCATATATTTT	CASSESGNTIYF
.	TRBV5-5	TRBJ1-1	.	TGTGCCAGCAGCCCCAGTTGGGGCGCAACTGAAGCTTTCTTT	CASSPSWGATEAFF
.	TRBV3-1	TRBJ2-7	.	TGTGCCAGCAGCCGGGGGAGGTACACCTACGAGCAGTACTTC	CASSRGRYTYEQYF
few	TRBV3-1	TRBJ2-1	TRBD2	TGTGCCAGCAGCCAAGTGACTAGCGGGCCTAGCTCCTACAATGAGCAGTTCTTC	CASSQVTSGPSSYNEQFF
.	TRBV29-1	TRBJ2-1	TRBD2	TGCAGCGTGTCCGGACTAGACGACAATGAGCAGTTCTTC	CSVSGLDDNEQFF
few	TRBV28	TRBJ2-7	TRBD2	TGTGCCAGCAACCGAAGGAGGGCGGGAGCTTTATACGAGCAGTACTTC	CASNRRRAGALYEQYF
.	TRBV9	TRBJ2-5	.	TGTGCCAGCAGCGCCGACGCGTCCGGGTTTCACTATAAGGGGACCCAGTACTTC	CASSADASGFHYKGTQYF
.	TRBV2	TRBJ1-5	.	TGTGCCTGCAGTGAACTCACTCAGCCCCAGCATTTT	CACSELTQPQHF
.	TRBV7-2	TRBJ2-3	TRBD2	TGTGCCAGCAGCCGAGGGGCTCGGGGGGCAGATACGCAGTATTTT	CASSRGARGADTQYF
many	TRBV6-6	TRBJ2-5	TRBD2	TGTGCCAGCAGCCGAGGGACTACCCAAGAGACCCAGTACTTC	CASSRGTTQETQYF
once	TRBV27	TRBJ1-5	.	TGTGCCAGCAGCTCAGGGGCCGGCAATCAGCCCCAGCATTTT	CASSSGAGNQPQHF
.	TRBV12-3/TRBV12-4	TRBJ1-1	.	TGTGCCAGCAGTTTAGCTCCGAGTGTCTCGCGGGCTGAAGCTTTCTTT	CASSLAPSVSRAEAFF
.	TRBV28	TRBJ1-2	.	TGTGCCAGCAGTTTCGGTCCGGAACGCTATGGCTACACCTTC	CASSFGPERYGYTF